One and the same sample provided the 29 T cell receptor beta chains below, sequenced in a study of cytomegalovirus exposure and HLA in healthy donors. The PCR had 60 Vbeta and 13 Jbeta primers. Clones were read by immunoSEQ multiplex PCR, and TCRdb kept only the in-frame ones, dropping some. The sample lists some 65,000 clones, around 75% occurring once. Sequencing input: PBMCs. Source of these receptors: a woman between 35 and 50 years old in good health and CMV-seropositive.

CDR3 residues: CASSSLTDTQYF. CDR3 in DNA: TGTGCCAGCAGTTCACTCACAGATACGCAGTATTTT. The chain has TRBV6-6 and TRBJ2-3, with D unresolved. Trimming removed 4 bases at V and 2 bases at J, with 4 bases between. CDR3 length: 12 residues. Germline V gene data show CDR1 as MNHNY and CDR2 as SVGAGI (reference sequence).

V gene TRBV7-8 combines with J gene TRBJ2-1, with 7 positions matching TRBD1. The germline V gene has CDR1 SGHVS and CDR2 FQNEAQ. V was clipped by 4 bases and J by 9 bases; unmatched bases: 6. The CDR3 is 13 residues long. The CDR3 sequence: CASSSGQAFEQFF. The CDR3 DNA sequence: TGTGCCAGCAGCTCTGGACAGGCCTTTGAGCAGTTCTTC.

The chain recombines TRBV19 with TRBJ2-7; D might be TRBD1 (6 bases). Germline loops: CDR1 LNHDA, CDR2 SQIVND (reference sequence). V was shortened by 5 bases and J by 1 base, with 24 bases between the two germline ends. The CDR3 has 18 residues. The CDR3 DNA follows: TGTGCCAGTAGTTCCCAGGTGTCGACAGGACAAGCTTCCTACGAGCAGTACTTC. It is translated as CASSSQVSTGQASYEQYF.

The gene calls are TRBV7-2 and TRBJ1-5; tentatively, D is TRBD1 (6 bases). This CDR3 region has 14 residues. Germline V gene lookup returns CDR1 SGHTA and CDR2 FQGNSA. Trimming shortened V by 5 bases and J by 6 bases, and 14 bases separated the two germline ends. CDR3: CASSARDITQPQHF. CDR3 bases: TGTGCCAGCAGCGCCCGGGACATAACTCAGCCCCAGCATTTT.

The chain uses TRBV7-6 and TRBJ1-5; D unresolved. The CDR3 length is 17 residues. V lost 0 bases to trimming and J lost 2 bases, with 14 bases between them. Germline-derived CDR1 and CDR2 are SGHVS and FNYEAQ. The CDR3 protein is CASSLAAGSGGNQPQHF. The CDR3 nucleotides are TGTGCCAGCAGCTTAGCTGCGGGATCGGGTGGCAATCAGCCCCAGCATTTT.

The chain employs TRBV19 and TRBJ2-7, with D possibly being TRBD1 (5 bases). The CDR3 consists of 13 residues. V was clipped by 3 bases and J by 6 bases, with 12 bases between them. Germline loops: CDR1 LNHDA, CDR2 SQIVND (reference sequence). The CDR3 bases are TGTGCCAGTAGTATGACAGTTCTCTGCGAGCAGTACTTC. It is translated as CASSMTVLCEQYF.

The rearrangement uses TRBV5-6 and TRBJ2-7, with TRBD1 matching 8 bases. Germline trimming cut 7 bases from V and 3 bases from J; bases unmatched to any gene: 6. Germline V gene sequence: CDR1 SGHDT, CDR2 YYEEEE. The CDR3 has 13 amino acids. The CDR3 DNA reads as TGTGCCAGCCGCGGACAGGGTTTCTACGAGCAGTACTTC. Amino acid sequence: CASRGQGFYEQYF.

The V gene is TRBV7-9, the J gene TRBJ1-2; 9 nucleotides align to TRBD1. V lost 3 bases to trimming and J lost 6 bases; unmatched junction nucleotides: 2. The germline V gene has CDR1 SEHNR and CDR2 FQNEAQ (reference sequence). The CDR3 totals 13 residues. CDR3: CASSFGTGNGYTF. The CDR3 DNA follows: TGTGCCAGCAGCTTTGGGACAGGGAATGGCTACACCTTC.

The rearrangement links TRBV27 to TRBJ1-3; TRBD1 is a possible D gene (6 bases). Germline values: CDR1 MNHEY, CDR2 SMNVEV (reference sequence). Trimming stripped 1 base from V and 7 bases from J, with 11 bases between. This CDR3 has 14 residues. CDR3 bases: TGTGCCAGCAGTTTATACCAGGGGCGGAACACCATATATTTT. Amino acids: CASSLYQGRNTIYF.

The genes are TRBV11-2 and TRBJ2-1; 8 bases are a match to TRBD2. Trimming cost V 4 bases and J 7 bases; bases outside gene matches: 12. Germline assignment: CDR1 SGHAT and CDR2 FQNNGV. This CDR3 is built from 16 residues. DNA for the CDR3: TGTGCCAGCAGCTCCTCTCGACGGCGGGGGGATAATGAGCAGTTCTTC. It is translated as CASSSSRRRGDNEQFF. The complete variable domain, with remaining parts taken from reference TRBV11-2 and TRBJ2-1, reads EAGVAQSPRYKIIEKRQSVAFWCNPISGHATLYWYQQILGQGPKLLIQFQNNGVVDDSQLPKDRFSAERLKGVDSTLKIQPAKLEDSAVYLCASSSSRRRGDNEQFFGPGTRLTVL.

V and J are TRBV7-6 and TRBJ2-2; 10 bases are a match to TRBD2. The CDR3 has 17 amino acids. The V gene's germline CDR1 is SGHVS and CDR2 FNYEAQ. Losses at the gene ends were 7 bases for V and 7 bases for J; bases not matched to a gene: 15. CDR3 in amino acids: CASTPGITSGAYGELFF. CDR3 DNA sequence: TGTGCCAGCACCCCCGGGATAACTAGCGGGGCATACGGGGAGCTGTTTTTT.

The CDR3 bases are TGTGCCAGCAGCCAAGAAACAGGGGTAAGCTCCTACGAGCAGTACTTC. This sequence encodes CASSQETGVSSYEQYF. The V gene is TRBV14, the J gene TRBJ2-7, with TRBD1 matching over 7 bases. CDR1 and CDR2 from the germline V gene are SGHDN and FVKESK. The CDR3 length is 16 residues. V lost 0 bases, J lost 0 bases, and 5 bases stayed unmatched.

This clone was found a few times. Relative to the germline gene, one junction end is altered; a read error may explain this. This rearrangement joins TRBV27 to TRBJ2-2; 11 bases fit TRBD1. CDR1 and CDR2 from the germline V gene are MNHEY and SMNVEV (reference sequence). The CDR3 totals 13 residues. Here the CDR3 reads CASSPDRGRGAVF. Written as DNA, the CDR3 is TGTGCCAGCAGTCCGGACAGGGGGCGGGGAGCTGTTTTT.

This clone was detected once. This chain joins TRBV7-9 and TRBJ1-1; maybe TRBD1 (6 bases). Germline lookup yields CDR1 SEHNR and CDR2 FQNEAQ (reference sequence). Between the trimmed V and J ends, which lost 5 bases and 2 bases, there was a span of 18 bases. The CDR3 extends over 16 amino acids. CDR3 loop: CASSARIRQDNTEAFF. For the CDR3, the DNA is TGTGCCAGCAGCGCCCGGATTAGACAGGATAACACTGAAGCTTTCTTT.

The genes are TRBV6-1 and TRBJ2-7; 8 bases align to TRBD1. The CDR3 runs 15 residues. Germline assignment: CDR1 MNHNS and CDR2 SASEGT. J gave up 3 bases and V 6 bases, and 10 bases lay outside the gene matches. The CDR3 DNA reads as TGTGCCAGCAGATTCAGGGGGCGAGGGGGCTACGAGCAGTACTTC. Translation: CASRFRGRGGYEQYF.

This clone has more than one count but fewer than ten. The chain uses TRBV19 and TRBJ1-5; 7 bases match TRBD1. The V segment lost 7 bases and the J segment 6 bases; nucleotides outside the gene matches: 9. The CDR3 contains 14 residues. The germline gives CDR1 LNHDA, CDR2 SQIVND (reference sequence). As DNA, the CDR3 is TGTGCCAGTACCCCGCAGGGGGGCCGTCAGCCCCAGCATTTT. Amino acid sequence: CASTPQGGRQPQHF. Full variable domain (outside the CDR3, taken from reference TRBV19 and TRBJ1-5): DGGITQSPKYLFRKEGQNVTLSCEQNLNHDAMYWYRQDPGQGLRLIYYSQIVNDFQKGDIAEGYSVSREKKESFPLTVTSAQKNPTAFYLCASTPQGGRQPQHFGDGTRLSIL.

J is TRBJ2-3 and V is TRBV12-5; 8 positions match TRBD2. This CDR3 has 19 residues. Per the germline V gene, CDR1 is LGHNT and CDR2 is FRNRAP. V shed 2 bases and J 4 bases; nucleotides not matched to a gene: 17. The chain's CDR3 is CASGLRGGLDLRFPDTQYF. CDR3 DNA sequence: TGTGCTAGTGGTTTGCGCGGGGGGCTTGACTTGAGGTTTCCAGATACGCAGTATTTT.

The genes are TRBV5-6 and TRBJ2-7, with D tentatively TRBD2 (5 bases). The CDR3 totals 13 residues. Germline CDR1 is SGHDT and CDR2 is YYEEEE. Trimming took off 2 bases at V and 3 bases at J, with 9 bases between the two ends. CDR3 coding DNA: TGTGCCAGCAGCTTCTCACGGGGCTACGAGCAGTACTTC. Encoded protein: CASSFSRGYEQYF. The whole variable domain, filled in from reference TRBV5-6 and TRBJ2-7, reads DAGVTQSPTHLIKTRGQQVTLRCSPKSGHDTVSWYQQALGQGPQFIFQYYEEEERQRGNFPDRFSGHQFPNYSSELNVNALLLGDSALYLCASSFSRGYEQYFGPGTRLTVT.

The rearrangement uses TRBV27 and TRBJ2-7; 7 bases are a match to TRBD1. This CDR3 spans 16 amino acids. V shed 3 bases and J 4 bases; nucleotides not matched to a gene: 12. Germline CDR1 and CDR2: MNHEY and SMNVEV (reference sequence). The CDR3 coding sequence is TGTGCCAGCAGTTTTCAGGGGGTAAAACAGGGTTACGAGCAGTACTTC. Residues: CASSFQGVKQGYEQYF.

This clone was observed a few times. The chain links TRBV11-2 to TRBJ2-1; 9 nucleotides match TRBD1. Looked up from germline, CDR1 is SGHAT and CDR2 is FQNNGV. There are 15 residues in the CDR3. V shed 1 base, J shed 5 bases, and the junction held 3 bases outside the gene matches. The CDR3 coding sequence is TGTGCCAGCAGCTTAGGCGACAGGGGGGACAATGAGCAGTTCTTC. Its protein is CASSLGDRGDNEQFF.

The CDR3 coding sequence is TGTGCCAGCAAACGGGACAGGGAGACGAACTACGAGCAGTACTTC. It codes for CASKRDRETNYEQYF. The genes are TRBV6-5 and TRBJ2-7, with 9 bases fitting TRBD1. Looked up from germline, CDR1 is MNHEY and CDR2 is SVGAGI. The CDR3 extends over 15 amino acids. The V gene end was trimmed by 7 bases and the J gene end by 3 bases; junction bases not matched to a gene: 10.

The chain links TRBV7-8 to TRBJ2-7; no clear D gene. There are 15 residues in the CDR3. Germline CDR1 is SGHVS and CDR2 is FQNEAQ. V shed 2 bases and J shed 0 bases, with 11 bases lying between them. This CDR3 is CASSLRLASSYEQYF. The CDR3 DNA reads as TGTGCCAGCAGCTTAAGACTCGCCAGCTCCTACGAGCAGTACTTC.

This chain uses TRBV30 with TRBJ1-1; tentatively, D is TRBD1 (6 bases). This CDR3 comprises 11 residues. Germline V CDR1 and CDR2: GTSNPN, SVGIG (reference sequence). V was shortened by 0 bases and J by 11 bases, with 10 bases between the two germline ends. The CDR3 bases are TGTGCCTGGAGTGTGAACAGGGCGGCTTTCTTT. The encoded protein is CAWSVNRAAFF.

This clone was counted a few times. The V gene is TRBV6-1, the J gene TRBJ2-7; maybe TRBD2 (5 bases). The germline gives CDR1 MNHNS, CDR2 SASEGT. CDR3 length: 14 residues. Deletions cut 7 bases from V and 4 bases from J, with 17 bases between. In DNA form, the CDR3 reads TGTGCCAGCATACTAAAACCGGGAACGTACGAGCAGTACTTC. It codes for CASILKPGTYEQYF.

For this clone: This same CDR3 is encoded by further DNA sequences in the sample. This chain connects TRBV2 to TRBJ1-2, with unresolved D. Deletions cut 6 bases from V and 5 bases from J, with 7 bases between. The V gene's germline CDR1 is SNHLY and CDR2 FYNNEI. The CDR3 spans 11 residues. The CDR3 protein is CASSERYGYTF. In DNA form, the CDR3 reads TGTGCCAGCAGCGAGAGGTATGGCTACACCTTC. The full variable domain, in which reference TRBV2 and TRBJ1-2 provide the parts outside the CDR3, is EPEVTQTPSHQVTQMGQEVILRCVPISNHLYFYWYRQILGQKVEFLVSFYNNEISEKSEIFDDQFSVERPDGSNFTLKIRSTKLEDSAMYFCASSERYGYTFGSGTRLTVV.

V is TRBV21-1 and J is TRBJ2-7; the D call TRBD1 from the table was never checked on the DNA. TRBV21-1 is deemed a pseudogene. CDR3 size: 9 residues. CDR3 residues: CASRHKQYF. DNA of the CDR3: TGTGCCAGCAGGCACAAGCAGTACTTC.

This rearrangement joins TRBV6-1 to TRBJ1-4; TRBD1 is a possible D gene (5 bases). The CDR3 has 12 residues. Between the trimmed V and J ends, which lost 7 bases and 11 bases, there was a span of 14 bases. CDR1 is MNHNS and CDR2 is SASEGT in the germline V gene. The DNA for the CDR3 is TGTGCCAGCACCCCGAGTCGGGGGAAACTGTTTTTT. This codes for CASTPSRGKLFF.

J is TRBJ1-2 and V is TRBV13, with D possibly matching TRBD1 (6 bases). The CDR3 runs to 14 residues. CDR1 is PRHDT and CDR2 is FYEKMQ in the germline V gene (reference sequence). V was pared by 5 bases and J by 5 bases, with 15 bases between. This chain's CDR3 is CASSTKAGEYGYTF. The CDR3 nucleotides read TGTGCCAGCAGCACAAAAGCAGGGGAGTATGGCTACACCTTC.

This clone occurred once. The chain combines TRBV27 with TRBJ2-1, with 7 bases aligning to TRBD2. The V and J ends lost 7 bases and 2 bases, in that order; junction bases with no gene match: 14. The CDR3 covers 17 residues. Germline loops: CDR1 MNHEY, CDR2 SMNVEV (reference sequence). The CDR3 here is CASTPAGTGGPYNEQFF. The CDR3 bases are TGTGCCAGCACCCCCGCGGGGACGGGGGGTCCCTACAATGAGCAGTTCTTC.